This paragraph covers one T cell receptor (beta chain) sequence. The antigen it binds to is not known. Base-call qualities are not available, and no considerably larger clone is one nucleotide away. TCR beta CDR3 regions were sequenced from DNA using the immunoSEQ Assay. Turning to the authors' computational methods: To compute T cell density, TCR beta template counts were normalized to usable DNA, which was estimated by amplifying housekeeping genes. Richness was estimated with the preseqR package, extrapolating to 400,000 templates for PBMC samples and 120,000 templates for tissue samples. Clonality was calculated as one minus Pielou's evenness. Differential abundance testing on productive amino-acid clonotypes, with a minimum total count of 5 and an alpha of 0.1, was used to identify tissue-enriched TCRs. The Jaccard Index and the Morisita Overlap Index were used to quantify repertoire overlap between compartments. TCR beta CDR3s were clustered by GLIPH together with public tetramer-defined viral CDR3s, and at least three viral sequences plus V-gene enrichment were required for viral motifs. TCRdb provides this immuneACCESS table in a form limited to in-frame rearrangements. Some clones are lacking; in checked studies, under half of them reflect an unresolved V gene, and why the rest are absent is not known. For V, J and clone size, that table is used; D and trimming come from the DNA. This sample lists approximately 23,000 clones; 85% to 90% were detected once. The top ten constitute roughly 13% of the sample.

The germline V gene provides CDR1 MNHEY and CDR2 SVGAGI. The CDR3 goes from the cysteine to the phenylalanine over 13 residues. Left in the record is the CDR3 DNA by itself, 39 bases read in frame from the first base. V sheds 9 bases and J sheds 4 bases, leaving 13 bases between their ends. At diagnosis, tumor, uninvolved tumor-adjacent lung and peripheral blood were collected and then preserved as a mix of FFPE and fresh-frozen material. Blood samples were analyzed as peripheral blood mononuclear cells for TCR repertoire profiling. This sample is drawn from a study of T cells in localized non-small cell lung cancer (dated by TCRdb to about 2020). As for the study more broadly: The study analyzed T cell repertoires of 200 to 300 early-stage NSCLC patients, comparing tumors and uninvolved tumor-adjacent lungs. The cohort was made up of approximately 250 treatment-naive NSCLC patients whose localized lung tumors had been resected. The mean age of the NSCLC patients was around 67 years, with fewer than 150 men and around 100 women. What the work shows at the level of the full study, not this receptor alone: Since the design was exploratory, TCR variables were selected using unadjusted p-values with no false-discovery rate correction. Because multi-region sequencing of the tumors was not done, intratumor heterogeneity could not be ruled out. A median of roughly 60 of the top 100 tumor clones were detected in paired uninvolved adjacent lung, and 28 of these tumor clones were also found among the top 100 clones of the paired uninvolved adjacent lung. Longer overall survival was associated with higher blood T cell density, whereas shorter survival was associated with higher adjacent-lung clonality. Uninvolved tumor-adjacent lung showed the highest T cell clonality, higher than tumor, which suggests more focused antigenic responses in the adjacent lung.

The chain links TRBV6-5 with TRBJ1-3, with TRBD1 as a weak D call on 6 bases. This TCR was sampled from a male donor at least 60 years old with stage I lung adenocarcinoma. Sequences were derived from peripheral blood, sampled before any cancer treatment. The nucleotide sequence is given as TGTGCCAGTAAGGGGGGAGGCGGAAACACCATATATTTT. This gives the protein CASKGGGGNTIYF.